This T cell receptor beta chain was sequenced in a study of blood T cell repertoires in COVID-19. The V and J ends lost 6 bases and 5 bases respectively, with 17 bases between them. CDR3 length: 15 residues. Germline V CDR1 and CDR2: SGHRS, YFSETQ. Clones were sequenced by immunoSEQ multiplex PCR, and TCRdb holds only the in-frame ones, with some missing. The sample consists of 50,000 or so clones, nearly 85% of them appearing once. This TCR came from a man in his forties with acute or convalescent COVID-19. The sample consisted of peripheral blood. The J gene is TRBJ1-4, the V gene TRBV5-1; TRBD1 might be the D (5 bases). CDR3 DNA sequence: TGCGCCAGCACCGTGGGTCCGGGGGGGAATGAAAAACTGTTTTTT. Its protein is CASTVGPGGNEKLFF.